The 14 T cell receptor beta chains below all came from one sample that was sequenced in a study of T cell changes during pregnancy in multiple sclerosis. Produced via immunoSEQ multiplex PCR; TCRdb's table is partial and in-frame only. The sample contains around 69,000 clones, roughly 91% of which appear only once. The specimen was peripheral blood, collected in the third trimester of pregnancy. The source is a female donor with multiple sclerosis, enrolled in a pregnancy study.

This chain uses TRBV6-4 with TRBJ1-5; 7 bases align to TRBD1. Germline CDR1 reads MRHNA; CDR2 reads SNTAGT. Trimming removed 11 bases from V and 0 bases from J; junction bases left unmatched: 16. The CDR3 is 17 residues long. CDR3 sequence reads: CASLDRAAVYSNQPQHF. CDR3 coding DNA: TGTGCCTCCTTAGACAGGGCCGCCGTTTATAGCAATCAGCCCCAGCATTTT.

The V gene is TRBV7-2, the J gene TRBJ2-5; 7 nucleotides align to TRBD1. Germline CDR1 reads SGHTA; CDR2 reads FQGNSA. With 1 base clipped from V and 4 bases from J, the junction kept 9 bases outside the gene matches. This CDR3 is built from 16 residues. For the CDR3, the DNA is TGTGCCAGCAGCTTAGTTTTTAGGGGGCGGGTAGAGACCCAGTACTTC. Encoded protein: CASSLVFRGRVETQYF.

This clone was recorded only once. The chain joins TRBV18 to TRBJ2-7, with 10 bases lining up with TRBD1. Unmatched junction bases numbered 1, after V lost 3 bases and J lost 2 bases. This CDR3 comprises 14 residues. Germline assignment: CDR1 KGHSH and CDR2 LQKENI. CDR3 protein: CASSPGTGAYEQYF. CDR3 in DNA: TGTGCCAGCTCACCCGGGACAGGGGCCTACGAGCAGTACTTC.

The CDR3 coding sequence is TGTGCCAGCAGTGACTCGACTAGCGGGGGGGCAAACATTCAGTACTTC. This sequence encodes CASSDSTSGGANIQYF. The V gene is TRBV6-4, the J gene TRBJ2-4; the match to TRBD2 covers 14 bases. The J segment lost 6 bases and the V segment lost 0 bases, leaving 1 base of the junction unmatched. Germline V lookup: CDR1 MRHNA, CDR2 SNTAGT. The CDR3 is 16 amino acids.

This rearrangement joins TRBV9 to TRBJ1-3, with 9 bases identical to TRBD1. Trimming at V came to 0 bases and at J to 3 bases, leaving 10 bases not matched to a gene. The germline gives CDR1 SGDLS, CDR2 YYNGEE. The CDR3 runs to 18 residues. The chain's CDR3 is CASSVALRGQGSGNTIYF. The CDR3 DNA sequence: TGTGCCAGCAGCGTAGCTTTAAGGGGACAGGGAAGTGGAAACACCATATATTTT.

The gene calls are TRBV27 and TRBJ1-1; 9 positions agree with TRBD1. The CDR3 length is 17 residues. The ends lost 1 base at V and 0 bases at J; junction bases unmatched: 6. Per germline, CDR1 MNHEY and CDR2 SMNVEV (reference sequence). The CDR3 region has the DNA TGTGCCAGCAGTTTATATCTTAACAGGGGGCTGAACACTGAAGCTTTCTTT. It specifies CASSLYLNRGLNTEAFF.

The CDR3 is CASSLEVGQDGYTF. In DNA, the CDR3 is TGCGCCAGCAGCTTGGAAGTGGGGCAGGATGGCTACACCTTC. The rearrangement joins TRBV5-1 to TRBJ1-2, with D tentatively TRBD1 (5 bases). The ends were cut back, 0 bases at V and 6 bases at J, with 12 bases in the middle. This CDR3 has 14 residues. Per germline, CDR1 SGHRS and CDR2 YFSETQ.

The CDR3, as DNA: TGTGCCAGCTCTCCAGTTCTCGCAGATACGCAGTATTTT. Translation gives CASSPVLADTQYF. This chain connects TRBV2 to TRBJ2-3; D uncertain. The CDR3 sequence is 13 residues long. V was cut by 8 bases and J by 4 bases, with 13 bases left in between. The germline gives CDR1 SNHLY, CDR2 FYNNEI.

This clone appeared once. The CDR3 DNA is TGTGCCAGCAGTTACGGGGCGGGGGCGTACAATGAGCAGTTCTTC. As protein: CASSYGAGAYNEQFF. This chain joins TRBV6-6 and TRBJ2-1, with D perhaps TRBD2 (7 bases). The CDR3 extends over 15 amino acids. V was trimmed by 2 bases and J by 4 bases, leaving 12 bases between them. Looked up from germline, CDR1 is MNHNY and CDR2 is SVGAGI (reference sequence).

The chain employs TRBV11-2 and TRBJ1-2, with unresolved D. Germline CDR1 SGHAT, CDR2 FQNNGV. V dropped 4 bases and J dropped 4 bases, with 7 bases sitting between them. The CDR3 has 12 amino acids. CDR3 region: CASSSVRYGYTF. CDR3 in DNA: TGTGCCAGCAGCTCCGTTCGCTATGGCTACACCTTC.

This chain joins TRBV6-6 and TRBJ1-1; D is ambiguous. The germline V and J ends were trimmed by 7 bases and 4 bases, with 10 bases remaining between them. The germline gives CDR1 MNHNY, CDR2 SVGAGI (reference sequence). The CDR3 is made up of 12 amino acids. In DNA form, the CDR3 reads TGTGCCAGCACCCCGGTTGCCACTGAAGCTTTCTTT. Its protein is CASTPVATEAFF.

The chain joins TRBV25-1 to TRBJ1-1; 9 positions match TRBD1. The CDR3 loop spans 14 amino acids. The germline gives CDR1 MGHDK, CDR2 SYGVNS. Trimming at V came to 9 bases and at J to 1 base, leaving 6 bases not matched to a gene. The CDR3 sequence: CASSRTGENTEAFF. For the CDR3, the DNA is TGTGCCAGTTCGAGGACAGGGGAGAACACTGAAGCTTTCTTT.

The chain combines TRBV9 with TRBJ2-1; TRBD2 agrees at 10 bases. Germline V gives CDR1 SGDLS, CDR2 YYNGEE. Germline trimming cut 0 bases from V and 4 bases from J; bases unmatched to any gene: 4. The CDR3 sequence is 16 residues long. Here the CDR3 DNA reads TGTGCCAGCAGCGTAGCTGGAGCGGGGGGGTACAATGAGCAGTTCTTC. Its translation is CASSVAGAGGYNEQFF.

This chain joins TRBV4-1 and TRBJ2-4; D is unclear. There are 17 residues in the CDR3. The germline V gene encodes CDR1 MGHRA and CDR2 YSYEKL. Trimming left V 6 bases short and J 0 bases short, with 18 bases between. The CDR3, as DNA: TGCGCCAGCAGAAAAGTCGGGTCAGTGCTAGCCAAAAACATTCAGTACTTC. Its protein product is CASRKVGSVLAKNIQYF.